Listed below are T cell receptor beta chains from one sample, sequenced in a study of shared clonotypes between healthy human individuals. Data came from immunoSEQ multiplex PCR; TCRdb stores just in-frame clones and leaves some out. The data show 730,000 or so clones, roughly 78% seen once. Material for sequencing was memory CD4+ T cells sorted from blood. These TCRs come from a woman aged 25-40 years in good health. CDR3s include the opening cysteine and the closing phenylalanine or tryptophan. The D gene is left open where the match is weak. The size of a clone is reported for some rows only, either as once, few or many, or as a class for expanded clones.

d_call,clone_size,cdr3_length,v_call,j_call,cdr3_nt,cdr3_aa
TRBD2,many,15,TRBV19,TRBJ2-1,TGTGCCACTCTACGGACTAGCGGGAGTCTGGATGAGCAGTTCTTC,CATLRTSGSLDEQFF
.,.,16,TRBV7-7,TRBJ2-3,TGTGCCAGCAGCTTATACCCCGGAAGCGGCACAGATACGCAGTATTTT,CASSLYPGSGTDTQYF
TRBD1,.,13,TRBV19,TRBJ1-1,TGTGCCAGTAGTTTGACAGGGGGAACTGAAGCTTTCTTT,CASSLTGGTEAFF
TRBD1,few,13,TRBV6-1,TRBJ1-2,TGTGCCAGCGCCCAACAGGGGGCGGCTGGCTACACCTTC,CASAQQGAAGYTF
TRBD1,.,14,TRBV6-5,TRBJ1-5,TGTGCCAGCAGTTACCCAGGGGGAGATCAGCCCCAGCATTTT,CASSYPGGDQPQHF
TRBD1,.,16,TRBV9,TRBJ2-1,TGTGCCAGCAGCGCCCATGCCGGGACAGTTTACAATGAGCAGTTCTTC,CASSAHAGTVYNEQFF
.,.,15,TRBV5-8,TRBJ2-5,TGTGCCAGCAGCTCCCCGTTGACCAGACAAGAGACCCAGTACTTC,CASSSPLTRQETQYF
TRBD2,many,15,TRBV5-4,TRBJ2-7,TGTGCCAGCAGCCCGGGGACTAGCGGAACCTACGAGCAGTACTTC,CASSPGTSGTYEQYF
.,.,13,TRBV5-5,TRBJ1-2,TGTGCCAGCAGCGGGGACCTCCGCTATGGCTACACCTTC,CASSGDLRYGYTF
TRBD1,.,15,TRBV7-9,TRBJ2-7,TGTGCCAGCAGCTCTCAATCCGGGACAGTGGACGAGCAGTACTTC,CASSSQSGTVDEQYF
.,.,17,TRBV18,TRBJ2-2,TGTGCCAGCTCACCACTGGGGCAGCAATTAAACACCGGGGAGCTGTTTTTT,CASSPLGQQLNTGELFF
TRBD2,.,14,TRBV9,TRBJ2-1,TGTGCCAGCAGCTTTAGCGGGAGGGCTGATGAGCAGTTCTTC,CASSFSGRADEQFF
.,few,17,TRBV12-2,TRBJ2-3,TGTGCAAGTCGCTTAGCCCGATCGGGACAGGGAACAGATACGCAGTATTTT,CASRLARSGQGTDTQYF
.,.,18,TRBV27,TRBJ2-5,TGTGCCAGCAGTTTACGATCAGGGGCGCCCCCTTTTCCAGAGACCCAGTACTTC,CASSLRSGAPPFPETQYF
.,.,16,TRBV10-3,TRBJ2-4,TGTGCCATCAGTGGGCGGGGCGGGATGTCCAAAAACATTCAGTACTTC,CAISGRGGMSKNIQYF
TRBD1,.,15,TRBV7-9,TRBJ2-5,TGTGCCAGCAGCCCCGGGACAGGGGTTCAAGAGACCCAGTACTTC,CASSPGTGVQETQYF
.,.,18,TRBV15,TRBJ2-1,TGTGCCACCAGCAGAGATCGCGGGACCCACCGGGAATACAATGAGCAGTTCTTC,CATSRDRGTHREYNEQFF
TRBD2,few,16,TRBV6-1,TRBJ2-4,TGTGCCAGCAGTGCCACACTAGCGGGAGCCAAAAACATTCAGTACTTC,CASSATLAGAKNIQYF
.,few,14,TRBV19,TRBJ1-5,TGTGCCAGTAGCGCGCATGGAGGCAATCAGCCCCAGCATTTT,CASSAHGGNQPQHF
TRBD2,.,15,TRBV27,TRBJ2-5,TGTGCCAGCAGTTTAGGACTAGCGGGAAGAGAGACCCAGTACTTC,CASSLGLAGRETQYF
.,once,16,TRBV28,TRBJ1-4,TGTGCCAGCAGTCTGCCGTACAGGGAGGGGAATGAAAAACTGTTTTTT,CASSLPYREGNEKLFF
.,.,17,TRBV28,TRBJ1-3,TGTGCCAGCAGTTCACCCAGCACCCCGACTGATGGAAACACCATATATTTT,CASSSPSTPTDGNTIYF
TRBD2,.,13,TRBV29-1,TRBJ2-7,TGCAGCACGAGAGAGGGACTAGGGCACGAGCAGTACTTC,CSTREGLGHEQYF
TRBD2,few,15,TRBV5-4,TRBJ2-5,TGTGCCAGCAGCTCAGCGGGAGGGCCTGGGGAGACCCAGTACTTC,CASSSAGGPGETQYF